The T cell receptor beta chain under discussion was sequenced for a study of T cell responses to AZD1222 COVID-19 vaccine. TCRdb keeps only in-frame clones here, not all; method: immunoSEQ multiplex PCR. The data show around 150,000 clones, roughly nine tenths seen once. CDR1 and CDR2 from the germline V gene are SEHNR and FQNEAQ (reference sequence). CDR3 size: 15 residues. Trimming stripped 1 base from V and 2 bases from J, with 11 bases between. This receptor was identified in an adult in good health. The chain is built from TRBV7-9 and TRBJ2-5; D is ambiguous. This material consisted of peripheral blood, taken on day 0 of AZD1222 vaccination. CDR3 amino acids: CASSLEPGRQETQYF. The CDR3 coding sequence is TGTGCCAGCAGCTTAGAGCCAGGTCGGCAAGAGACCCAGTACTTC.